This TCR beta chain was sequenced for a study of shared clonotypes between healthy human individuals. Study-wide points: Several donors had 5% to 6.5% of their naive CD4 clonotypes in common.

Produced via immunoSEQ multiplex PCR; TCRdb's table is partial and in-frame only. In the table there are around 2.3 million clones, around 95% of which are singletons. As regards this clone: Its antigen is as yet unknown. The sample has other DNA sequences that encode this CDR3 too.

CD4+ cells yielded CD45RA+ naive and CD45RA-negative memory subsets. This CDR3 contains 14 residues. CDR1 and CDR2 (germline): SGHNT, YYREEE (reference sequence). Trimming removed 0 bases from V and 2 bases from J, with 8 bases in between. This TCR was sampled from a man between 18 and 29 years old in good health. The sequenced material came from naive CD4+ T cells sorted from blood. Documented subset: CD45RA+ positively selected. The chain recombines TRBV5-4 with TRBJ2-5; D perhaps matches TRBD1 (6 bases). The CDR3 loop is CASSLGGLQETQYF. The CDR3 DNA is TGTGCCAGCAGCTTGGGGGGGCTTCAAGAGACCCAGTACTTC. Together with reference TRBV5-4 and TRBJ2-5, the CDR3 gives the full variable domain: ETGVTQSPTHLIKTRGQQVTLRCSSQSGHNTVSWYQQALGQGPQFIFQYYREEENGRGNFPPRFSGLQFPNYSSELNVNALELDDSALYLCASSLGGLQETQYFGPGTRLLVL.